The 32 T cell receptor beta chains below were found in one sample sequenced in a study of CD4 and CD8 cells across lung adenocarcinoma regions. Each CDR3 protein is one row after TCRdb ran MiXCR on the PCR reads. The sample lists about 7,600 distinct CDR3 sequences; under 50% were seen once. The sample consisted of CD8+ T cells from the center of a lung tumor. The receptor source for this set is a male donor with lung adenocarcinoma. The CD4 and CD8 labels of this study may be unreliable.

The chain uses TRBV6-1 and TRBJ2-2; D call uncertain. Trimming took 6 bases from V and 7 from J, leaving 18 bases between them. Germline V gene data show CDR1 as MNHNS and CDR2 as SASEGT. There are 15 residues in the CDR3. The DNA of the CDR3 is TGTGCCAGCAGCTTAAGCCATTCATCATTCGGGGAGCTGTTTTTT. Translated: CASSLSHSSFGELFF.

This clonotype was counted ten times or more. The J gene is TRBJ2-6, the V gene TRBV6-5; 7 bases line up with TRBD1. CDR3 size: 15 residues. V was clipped by 8 bases and J by 0 bases; unmatched bases: 4. The germline CDR1 and CDR2 sequences are MNHEY and SVGAGI. The CDR3 DNA reads TGTGCCAGCGAGACAGGGCTCTCTGGGGCCAACGTCCTGACTTTC. It encodes CASETGLSGANVLTF.

CDR3 nucleotides: TGTGCCAGCAGTAACCCGCAGGGGGCAAGGACTGAAGCTTTCTTT. It codes for CASSNPQGARTEAFF. The V call is TRBV6-1, the J call TRBJ1-1, with 8 bases matching TRBD1. This CDR3 is built from 15 residues. Germline V gene data show CDR1 as MNHNS and CDR2 as SASEGT. After removal of 5 bases from V and 5 bases from J, the junction contained 10 bases not matched to a gene.

Ten or more counts support this clonotype. The CDR3 region has the DNA TGTGCCAGCAGCGTAGGACGGAGTGGGAATTCACCCCTCCACTTT. Its translation: CASSVGRSGNSPLHF. The gene calls are TRBV9 and TRBJ1-6; D gene ambiguous. CDR3 length equals 15 residues. Trimming left V 0 bases short and J 7 bases short, with 11 bases between. CDR1 SGDLS and CDR2 YYNGEE come from the germline V gene.

This clonotype was counted between two and nine times. The chain carries TRBV6-1 and TRBJ2-5; 9 bases align to TRBD1. This CDR3 contains 15 residues. Germline lookup yields CDR1 MNHNS and CDR2 SASEGT. The V gene end was trimmed by 7 bases and the J gene end by 2 bases; junction bases not matched to a gene: 8. In DNA, the CDR3 is TGTGCCAGCATTGATACAGGGGGCCCGCAAGAGACCCAGTACTTC. The encoded protein is CASIDTGGPQETQYF.

The rearrangement links TRBV6-1 to TRBJ2-1; D gene ambiguous. The CDR3 runs 12 residues. Trimming stripped 7 bases from V and 4 bases from J, with 8 bases between. In germline, CDR1 is MNHNS, CDR2 SASEGT. The CDR3 nucleotides read TGTGCCAGCAACGACCATTACAATGAGCAGTTCTTC. It specifies CASNDHYNEQFF.

CDR3 region: CASSRAESDYNEQFF. The CDR3 nucleotides are TGCGCCAGCAGTAGAGCTGAAAGTGATTACAATGAGCAGTTCTTC. The chain is built from TRBV10-1 and TRBJ2-1; D unclear. Germline V lookup: CDR1 WNHNN, CDR2 SYGVQD (reference sequence). The length of the CDR3 is 15 residues. V lost 5 bases and J lost 4, with 15 bases in between.

This clonotype was observed many times. The chain recombines TRBV10-1 with TRBJ1-1, with a tentative D call TRBD1 (6 bases). This CDR3 region has 13 residues. Trimming removed 6 bases at V and 5 bases at J, with 13 bases between. Germline CDR1 reads WNHNN; CDR2 reads SYGVQD (reference sequence). The chain's CDR3 is CASSPRGRTEAFF. The CDR3 DNA follows: TGCGCCAGCAGCCCCAGGGGAAGAACTGAAGCTTTCTTT.

This sequence joins TRBV6-1 and TRBJ2-3; D is undetermined. Germline CDR1 is MNHNS and CDR2 is SASEGT. The V end lost 2 bases, the J end lost 4 bases, and 10 bases lay between the germline ends. The CDR3 spans 14 residues. CDR3 protein: CASSEQRSSDTQYF. CDR3 DNA sequence: TGTGCCAGCAGTGAACAGAGGTCATCAGATACGCAGTATTTT.

The chain couples TRBV11-2 to TRBJ2-3; 11 bases align to TRBD2. Germline V gene data show CDR1 as SGHAT and CDR2 as FQNNGV. After removal of 5 bases from V and 2 bases from J, the junction contained 3 bases not matched to a gene. The CDR3 loop spans 15 amino acids. Here the CDR3 reads CASSTLAGDTDTQYF. The CDR3 DNA follows: TGTGCCAGCAGCACACTAGCGGGGGACACAGATACGCAGTATTTT.

The chain carries TRBV7-6 and TRBJ2-1; D is unclear. There are 13 residues in the CDR3. With 4 bases removed from V and 5 bases from J, the gap between germline ends came to 9 bases. Germline CDR1 is SGHVS and CDR2 is FNYEAQ. The CDR3 nucleotides are TGTGCCAGCAGCTCACACCCAAACAATGAGCAGTTCTTC. It encodes CASSSHPNNEQFF.

This clonotype was counted a few times. V gene TRBV7-9 combines with J gene TRBJ2-1, with 8 bases matching TRBD2. V trimming: 5 bases; J trimming: 5 bases; junction bases outside the gene matches: 17. Germline-derived CDR1 and CDR2 are SEHNR and FQNEAQ (reference sequence). The CDR3 sequence is 18 residues long. The chain's CDR3 is CASSIARGGGFGDNEQFF. DNA of the CDR3: TGTGCCAGCAGCATCGCCCGGGGGGGCGGCTTTGGCGACAATGAGCAGTTCTTC. Complete variable domain (other parts from reference TRBV7-9 and TRBJ2-1): DTGVSQNPRHKITKRGQNVTFRCDPISEHNRLYWYRQTLGQGPEFLTYFQNEAQLEKSRLLSDRFSAERPKGSFSTLEIQRTEQGDSAMYLCASSIARGGGFGDNEQFFGPGTRLTVL.

The gene calls are TRBV10-1 and TRBJ2-1; D uncertain. The J call may be faulty, since TRBJ2-7 better matches the DNA end. CDR1 WNHNN and CDR2 SYGVQD come from the germline V gene (reference sequence). This CDR3 is 10 amino acids long. CDR3 in amino acids: CASSMCEQYF. CDR3 sequence (DNA): TGCGCCAGCTCGATGTGCGAGCAGTACTTC.

The chain is built from TRBV27 and TRBJ1-1, with 7 bases matching TRBD1. CDR1 MNHEY and CDR2 SMNVEV come from the germline V gene (reference sequence). The J segment lost 5 bases and the V segment lost 7 bases, leaving 7 bases of the junction unmatched. This CDR3 has 13 amino acids. DNA for the CDR3: TGTGCCAGCAATTACAGGGGTTCAACTGAAGCTTTCTTT. Protein: CASNYRGSTEAFF.

The chain carries TRBV28 and TRBJ2-7; 10 bases line up with TRBD1. Germline V lookup: CDR1 MDHEN, CDR2 SYDVKM. V lost 6 bases to trimming and J lost 2 bases; unmatched junction nucleotides: 7. This CDR3 comprises 15 residues. This CDR3 is CASSQGTGDPYEQYF. The CDR3 DNA follows: TGTGCCAGCAGCCAAGGGACAGGGGATCCCTACGAGCAGTACTTC.

V gene TRBV6-1 combines with J gene TRBJ2-7; tentatively, D is TRBD2 (5 bases). The V gene lost 7 bases and the J gene lost 0 bases, with 13 bases spanning the gap. CDR3 size: 14 residues. Germline lookup yields CDR1 MNHNS and CDR2 SASEGT. The CDR3 protein is CASMEDPSSYEQYF. In nucleotides, the CDR3 is TGTGCCAGCATGGAGGACCCAAGCTCCTACGAGCAGTACTTC.

V gene TRBV12-3 or TRBV12-4 combines with J gene TRBJ2-1; D is perhaps TRBD2 (6 bases). Trimming left V 6 bases short and J 10 bases short, with 13 bases between. This CDR3 is built from 12 residues. For the CDR3, the DNA is TGTGCCAGCAGGGTAGCGGCGAGGGAGCAGTTCTTC. The encoded protein is CASRVAAREQFF.

This clonotype was recorded many times. V gene TRBV10-1 combines with J gene TRBJ2-2; D uncertain. V shed 3 bases and J shed 6 bases, with 5 bases lying between them. Germline V CDR1 and CDR2: WNHNN, SYGVQD (reference sequence). This CDR3 is 12 amino acids long. CDR3 amino acids: CASSDAPGELFF. The DNA for the CDR3 is TGCGCCAGCAGTGACGCCCCCGGGGAGCTGTTTTTT.

This clonotype was counted a few times. In nucleotides, the CDR3 is TGTGCCAGCAGTCAGGGGGTAAGGACTGAAGCTTTCTTT. Its protein product is CASSQGVRTEAFF. The V and J genes are TRBV6-1 and TRBJ1-1, with 7 bases that match TRBD1. This CDR3 has 13 amino acids. The junction had 5 bases not matched to a gene; V was cut back by 5 bases and J by 5 bases. Germline CDR1 MNHNS, CDR2 SASEGT.

The chain carries TRBV4-1 and TRBJ1-3, with D maybe TRBD1 (5 bases). This CDR3 is 15 amino acids long. V was shortened by 4 bases and J by 2 bases, with 12 bases between the two germline ends. The germline V gene encodes CDR1 MGHRA and CDR2 YSYEKL. Written as DNA, the CDR3 is TGCGCCAGCAGCCCTTCCGGGGGGACTGGAAACACCATATATTTT. Translating gives CASSPSGGTGNTIYF.

Turning to this clonotype: A junction end diverges from the germline sequence, so it may reflect a read error. The gene calls are TRBV6-1 and TRBJ2-3; D gene ambiguous. This CDR3 has 13 residues. Germline V CDR1 and CDR2: MNHNS, SASEGT. The DNA for the CDR3 is TGTGCCAGCAGTGTGTTAGGCACAGATACGCAGTACTTT. Protein sequence: CASSVLGTDTQYF.

The chain joins TRBV6-1 to TRBJ2-2, with TRBD2 matching 9 bases. Germline assignment: CDR1 MNHNS and CDR2 SASEGT. The ends lost 8 bases at V and 5 bases at J; junction bases unmatched: 15. The CDR3 is 17 amino acids. Written as DNA, the CDR3 is TGTGCCAGCCGCCCCCCGGGGCTAGCGGGATTTACCGGGGAGCTGTTTTTT. It yields the protein CASRPPGLAGFTGELFF.

This clonotype was counted only a few times. V and J are TRBV27 and TRBJ2-1, with 10 bases matching TRBD1. The germline V gene has CDR1 MNHEY and CDR2 SMNVEV (reference sequence). The CDR3 loop spans 16 amino acids. With V trimmed by 8 bases and J by 0 bases, 7 bases remained unmatched. The CDR3 region is CASGQGVRSSYNEQFF. The CDR3 region has the DNA TGTGCCAGCGGACAGGGGGTACGGAGCTCCTACAATGAGCAGTTCTTC.

The gene calls are TRBV10-1 and TRBJ2-1, with a weak D call TRBD1 (6 bases). Between the trimmed V and J ends, which lost 8 bases and 6 bases, there was a span of 17 bases. The CDR3 spans 14 residues. Germline V CDR1 and CDR2: WNHNN, SYGVQD (reference sequence). The CDR3 region is CASARDTNSNEQFF. CDR3 nucleotide sequence: TGCGCCAGCGCCCGGGACACAAATTCCAATGAGCAGTTCTTC.

This clonotype showed up many times. J is TRBJ2-2 and V is TRBV6-5; the match to TRBD2 covers 9 bases. The length of the CDR3 is 15 residues. The junction had 8 bases not matched to a gene; V was cut back by 5 bases and J by 7 bases. Germline assignment: CDR1 MNHEY and CDR2 SVGAGI. CDR3 in amino acids: CASSRGGAWVGELFF. In DNA, the CDR3 is TGTGCCAGCAGTCGCGGGGGGGCATGGGTCGGGGAGCTGTTTTTT.

In DNA form, the CDR3 reads TGCGCCAGCAGTTTTAGCGGGAGAGGGAACACCGGGGAGCTGTTTTTT. Residues: CASSFSGRGNTGELFF. The chain combines TRBV10-1 with TRBJ2-2; 9 nucleotides align to TRBD2. J gave up 1 base and V 5 bases, and 5 bases lay outside the gene matches. The CDR3 consists of 16 residues. In germline, CDR1 is WNHNN, CDR2 SYGVQD (reference sequence).

The table lists this clonotype with many counts. The genes are TRBV10-1 and TRBJ2-1; TRBD2 aligns across 8 bases. The CDR3 contains 16 residues. Trimming removed 9 bases from V and 3 bases from J; junction bases left unmatched: 13. Germline V gene sequence: CDR1 WNHNN, CDR2 SYGVQD (reference sequence). CDR3 residues: CASALSTGGNYNEQFF. The CDR3 DNA reads TGCGCCAGTGCCCTGAGTACGGGAGGGAACTACAATGAGCAGTTCTTC.

This clonotype qualifies as medium-sized. This chain links TRBV6-1 with TRBJ2-5, with TRBD1 matching 11 bases. Germline CDR1 and CDR2: MNHNS and SASEGT. Trimming removed 2 bases from V and 5 bases from J; junction bases left unmatched: 7. CDR3 length equals 16 residues. This chain's CDR3 is CASSENWGQGGETQYF. CDR3 DNA: TGTGCCAGCAGTGAAAATTGGGGACAGGGGGGCGAGACCCAGTACTTC.

The J gene is TRBJ2-2, the V gene TRBV27; TRBD1 agrees at 8 bases. J was trimmed by 4 bases and V by 6 bases; bases with no gene match: 1. Germline V gives CDR1 MNHEY, CDR2 SMNVEV (reference sequence). The CDR3 runs to 13 residues. CDR3 in DNA: TGTGCCAGCAGAGGGACAGGCACCGGGGAGCTGTTTTTT. Its translation is CASRGTGTGELFF.

The chain links TRBV6-1 to TRBJ1-4, with D unclear. The germline V and J ends were trimmed by 6 bases and 7 bases, with 15 bases remaining between them. This CDR3 has 14 amino acids. Germline CDR1 is MNHNS and CDR2 is SASEGT. CDR3 in DNA: TGTGCCAGCAGCTCGGTGAGGGTAGGTGAAAAACTGTTTTTT. This gives the protein CASSSVRVGEKLFF.

This clonotype was counted a few times. The rearrangement links TRBV7-9 to TRBJ2-1; 7 bases fit TRBD2. Germline V lookup: CDR1 SEHNR, CDR2 FQNEAQ (reference sequence). V lost 1 base and J lost 15; bases outside the gene matches: 9. The CDR3 is 13 residues long. Here the CDR3 DNA reads TGTGCCAGCAGCTTAGATAGGGCGGGAGCGCGGTTCTTC. This codes for CASSLDRAGARFF.

This clonotype was observed many times. The V gene is TRBV6-1, the J gene TRBJ2-3, with D possibly being TRBD2 (5 bases). CDR1 is MNHNS and CDR2 is SASEGT in the germline V gene. V shed 6 bases and J shed 2 bases, with 18 bases lying between them. The CDR3 runs to 16 residues. The CDR3 reads CASSRAVAPLTDTQYF. The CDR3 DNA reads as TGTGCCAGCAGCCGAGCGGTGGCCCCACTCACAGATACGCAGTATTTT.